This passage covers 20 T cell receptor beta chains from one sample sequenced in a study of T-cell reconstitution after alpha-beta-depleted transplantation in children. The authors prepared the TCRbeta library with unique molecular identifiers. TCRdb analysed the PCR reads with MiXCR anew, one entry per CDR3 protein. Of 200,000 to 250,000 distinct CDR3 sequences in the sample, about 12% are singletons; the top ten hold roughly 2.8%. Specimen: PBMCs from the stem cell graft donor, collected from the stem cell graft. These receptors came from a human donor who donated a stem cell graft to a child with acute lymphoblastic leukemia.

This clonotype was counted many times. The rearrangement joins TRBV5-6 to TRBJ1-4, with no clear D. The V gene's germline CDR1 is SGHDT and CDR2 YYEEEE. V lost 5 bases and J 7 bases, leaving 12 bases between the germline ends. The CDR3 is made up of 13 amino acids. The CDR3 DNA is TGTGCCAGCAGACCGCAGGCTGGTGAAAAACTGTTTTTT. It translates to CASRPQAGEKLFF.

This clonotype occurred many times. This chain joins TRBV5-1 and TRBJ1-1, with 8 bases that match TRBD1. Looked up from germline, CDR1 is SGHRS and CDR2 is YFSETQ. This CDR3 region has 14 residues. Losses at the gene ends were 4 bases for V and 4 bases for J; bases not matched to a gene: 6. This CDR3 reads CASSATGVRTEAFF. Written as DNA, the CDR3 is TGCGCCAGCAGCGCGACAGGGGTGCGCACTGAAGCTTTCTTT.

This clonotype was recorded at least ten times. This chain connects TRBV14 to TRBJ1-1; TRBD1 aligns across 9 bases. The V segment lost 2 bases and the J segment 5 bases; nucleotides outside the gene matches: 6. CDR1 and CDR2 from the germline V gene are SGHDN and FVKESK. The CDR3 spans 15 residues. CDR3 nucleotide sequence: TGTGCCAGCAGCCAATCGGACAGGGGAGGTACTGAAGCTTTCTTT. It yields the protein CASSQSDRGGTEAFF.

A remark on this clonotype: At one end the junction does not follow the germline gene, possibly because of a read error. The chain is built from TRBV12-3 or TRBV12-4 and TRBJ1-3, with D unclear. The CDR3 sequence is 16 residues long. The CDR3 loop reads CASSLAVGGSGHTIYF. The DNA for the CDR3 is TGTGCCAGCAGTTTAGCGGTTGGCGGATCTGGACACACCATATATTTT.

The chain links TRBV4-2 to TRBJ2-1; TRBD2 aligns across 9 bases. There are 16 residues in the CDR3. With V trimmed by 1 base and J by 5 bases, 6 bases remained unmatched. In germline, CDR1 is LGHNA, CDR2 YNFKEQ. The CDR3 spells CASSQVPSGVHNEQFF. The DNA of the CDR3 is TGTGCCAGCAGCCAAGTGCCTAGCGGGGTCCACAATGAGCAGTTCTTC.

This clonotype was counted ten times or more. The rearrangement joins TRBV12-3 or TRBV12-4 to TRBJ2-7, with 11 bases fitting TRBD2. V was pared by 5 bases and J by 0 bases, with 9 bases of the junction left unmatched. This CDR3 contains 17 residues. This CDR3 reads CASSRDLTSGVSYEQYF. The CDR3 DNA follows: TGTGCCAGCAGTCGAGACCTGACTAGCGGGGTCTCCTACGAGCAGTACTTC.

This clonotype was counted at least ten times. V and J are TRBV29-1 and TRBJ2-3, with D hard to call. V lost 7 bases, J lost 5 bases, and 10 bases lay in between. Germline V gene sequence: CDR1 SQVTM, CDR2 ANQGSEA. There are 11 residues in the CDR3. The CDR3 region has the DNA TGCAGCGCCGAATTCAAAGATACGCAGTATTTT. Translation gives CSAEFKDTQYF.

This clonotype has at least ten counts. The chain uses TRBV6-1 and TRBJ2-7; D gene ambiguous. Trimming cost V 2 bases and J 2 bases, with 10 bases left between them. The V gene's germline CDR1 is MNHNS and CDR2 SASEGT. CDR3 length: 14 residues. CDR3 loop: CASSESRITYEQYF. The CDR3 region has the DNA TGTGCCAGCAGTGAATCCAGGATAACCTACGAGCAGTACTTC.

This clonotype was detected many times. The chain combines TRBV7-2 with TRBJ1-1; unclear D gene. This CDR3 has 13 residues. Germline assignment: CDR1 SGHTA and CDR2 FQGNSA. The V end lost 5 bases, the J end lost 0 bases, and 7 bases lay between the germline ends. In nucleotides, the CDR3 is TGTGCCAGCAGCCTAGGAATGAACACTGAAGCTTTCTTT. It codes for CASSLGMNTEAFF. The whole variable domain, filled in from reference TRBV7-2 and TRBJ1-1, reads GAGVSQSPSNKVTEKGKDVELRCDPISGHTALYWYRQSLGQGLEFLIYFQGNSAPDKSGLPSDRFSAERTGGSVSTLTIQRTQQEDSAVYLCASSLGMNTEAFFGQGTRLTVV.

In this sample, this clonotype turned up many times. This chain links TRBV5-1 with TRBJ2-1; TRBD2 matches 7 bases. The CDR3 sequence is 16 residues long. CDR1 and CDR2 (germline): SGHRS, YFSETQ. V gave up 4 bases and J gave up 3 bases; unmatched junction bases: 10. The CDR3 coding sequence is TGCGCCAGCAGCCCCGACCGGGGAGGGAACTACAATGAGCAGTTCTTC. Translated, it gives CASSPDRGGNYNEQFF.

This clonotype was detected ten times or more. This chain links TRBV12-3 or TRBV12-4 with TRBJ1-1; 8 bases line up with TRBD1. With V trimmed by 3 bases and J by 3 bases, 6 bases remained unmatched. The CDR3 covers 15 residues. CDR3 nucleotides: TGTGCCAGCAGTTTCCGCGGACAGGGAGACACTGAAGCTTTCTTT. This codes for CASSFRGQGDTEAFF.

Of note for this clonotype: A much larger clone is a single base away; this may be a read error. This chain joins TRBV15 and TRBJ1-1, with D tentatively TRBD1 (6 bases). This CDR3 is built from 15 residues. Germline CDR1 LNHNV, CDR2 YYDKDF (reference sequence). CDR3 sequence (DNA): TGTGACACCAGCGGTTCCGGGACATCGGAGACTGAAGCTTTCTTT. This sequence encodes CDTSGSGTSETEAFF.

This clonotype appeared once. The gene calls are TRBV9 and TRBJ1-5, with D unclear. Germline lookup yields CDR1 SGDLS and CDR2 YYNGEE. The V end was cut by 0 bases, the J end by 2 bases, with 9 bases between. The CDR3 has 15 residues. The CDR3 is CASSVGLIGNQPQHF. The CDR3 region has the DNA TGTGCCAGCAGCGTAGGCCTAATCGGCAATCAGCCCCAGCATTTT.

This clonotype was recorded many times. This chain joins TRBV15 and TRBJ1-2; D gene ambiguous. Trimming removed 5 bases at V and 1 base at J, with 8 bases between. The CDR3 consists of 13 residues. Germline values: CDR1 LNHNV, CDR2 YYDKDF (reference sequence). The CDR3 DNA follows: TGTGCCACCAGCTTGCAAGTTAACTATGGCTACACCTTC. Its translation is CATSLQVNYGYTF.

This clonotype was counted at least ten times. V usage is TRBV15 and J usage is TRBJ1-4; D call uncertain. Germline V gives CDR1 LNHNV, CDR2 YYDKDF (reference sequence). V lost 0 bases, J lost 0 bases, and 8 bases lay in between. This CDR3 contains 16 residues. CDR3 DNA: TGTGCCACCAGCAGAGATCTTACAGCAACTAATGAAAAACTGTTTTTT. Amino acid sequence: CATSRDLTATNEKLFF.

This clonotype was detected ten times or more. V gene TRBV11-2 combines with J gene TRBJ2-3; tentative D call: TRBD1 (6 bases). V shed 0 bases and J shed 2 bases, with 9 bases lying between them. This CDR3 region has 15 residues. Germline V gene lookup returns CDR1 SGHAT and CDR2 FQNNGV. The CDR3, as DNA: TGTGCCAGCAGCTTAGATCAGGGGTTCACAGATACGCAGTATTTT. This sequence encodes CASSLDQGFTDTQYF.

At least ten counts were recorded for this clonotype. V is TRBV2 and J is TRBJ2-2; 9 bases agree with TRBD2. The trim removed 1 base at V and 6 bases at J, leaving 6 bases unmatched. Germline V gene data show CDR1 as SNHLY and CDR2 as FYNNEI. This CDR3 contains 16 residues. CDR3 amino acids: CASSEDSGSRAGELFF. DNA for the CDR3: TGTGCCAGCAGTGAAGATAGCGGGAGTAGGGCCGGGGAGCTGTTTTTT.

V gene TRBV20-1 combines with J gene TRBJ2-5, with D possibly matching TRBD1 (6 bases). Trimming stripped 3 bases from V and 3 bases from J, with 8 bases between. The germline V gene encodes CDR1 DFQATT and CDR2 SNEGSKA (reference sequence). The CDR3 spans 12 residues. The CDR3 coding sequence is TGCAGTGCTAGGGCAGGGGAAGAGACCCAGTACTTC. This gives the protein CSARAGEETQYF.

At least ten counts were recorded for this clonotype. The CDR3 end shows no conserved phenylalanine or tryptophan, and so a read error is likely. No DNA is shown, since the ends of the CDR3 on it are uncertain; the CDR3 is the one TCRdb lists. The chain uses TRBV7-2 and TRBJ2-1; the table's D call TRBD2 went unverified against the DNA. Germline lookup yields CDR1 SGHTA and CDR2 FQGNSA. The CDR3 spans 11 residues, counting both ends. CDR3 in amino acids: CASRNGGVIHL.

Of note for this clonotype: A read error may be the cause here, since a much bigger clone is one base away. The CDR3 loop reads CSARSRDRDSYEQYF. The CDR3 DNA reads TGCAGTGCTAGGTCCCGGGACAGAGACTCCTACGAGCAGTACTTC. The chain joins TRBV20-1 to TRBJ2-7, with 7 nucleotides matching TRBD1. The length of the CDR3 is 15 residues. J was trimmed by 0 bases and V by 3 bases; bases with no gene match: 8. Germline CDR1 and CDR2: DFQATT and SNEGSKA (reference sequence).